The rows below give T cell receptor beta chains drawn from one sample of a study of response to subunit inactivated influenza vaccine. TCRdb called the RT-PCR reads again in MiXCR, with one record for every CDR3 protein. The sample includes roughly 650,000 distinct CDR3 sequences, around 15% of them seen just once. Sequences were derived from PBMCs from blood, sampled less than 15 days before vaccination. These receptors were collected from a man over 45 who received an inactivated influenza vaccine. CDR3s include the opening cysteine and the closing phenylalanine or tryptophan. Each record gives: D gene, V gene, J gene, clone size, CDR3 DNA, CDR3 protein. The D gene is left open where the match is weak. Size is stated for part of the rows, as once, few or many counts, or as a class when the clone is expanded.

d_gene: TRBD2
v_gene: TRBV12-3/TRBV12-4
j_gene: TRBJ2-2
abundance: -
CDR3nt: TGTGCCAGCAGTTCTAGCGGGGGGGCGAACACCGGGGAGCTGTTTTTT
CDR3aa: CASSSSGGANTGELFF

d_gene: -
v_gene: TRBV10-3
j_gene: TRBJ2-1
abundance: many
CDR3nt: TGTGCCATCAGTGAAAGGAGGGGGGGTCAGGATGAGCAGTTCTTC
CDR3aa: CAISERRGGQDEQFF

d_gene: -
v_gene: TRBV7-2
j_gene: TRBJ2-2
abundance: many
CDR3nt: TGTGCCAGCAGCCCCATCTACCGGGAGCTGTTTTTT
CDR3aa: CASSPIYRELFF

d_gene: TRBD2
v_gene: TRBV6-2/TRBV6-3
j_gene: TRBJ2-3
abundance: -
CDR3nt: TGTGCCAGCAGTTACCGGCGGGGGAGCACAGATACGCAGTATTTT
CDR3aa: CASSYRRGSTDTQYF

d_gene: TRBD2
v_gene: TRBV10-1
j_gene: TRBJ2-5
abundance: -
CDR3nt: TGCGCCAGCAGTGTAGCGGGGACAGAGACCCAGTACTTC
CDR3aa: CASSVAGTETQYF

d_gene: -
v_gene: TRBV29-1
j_gene: TRBJ2-5
abundance: few
CDR3nt: TGCAGCGTTGAAGACATCCCGGGGACCCAGTACTTC
CDR3aa: CSVEDIPGTQYF

d_gene: -
v_gene: TRBV21-1
j_gene: TRBJ2-3
abundance: -
CDR3nt: TGTGCCAGCAGCAAATCTCCTCCCTCTCGCACAGATACGCAGTATTTT
CDR3aa: CASSKSPPSRTDTQYF

d_gene: TRBD1
v_gene: TRBV30
j_gene: TRBJ2-7
abundance: few
CDR3nt: TGTGCCTGGGGGACAGGGGGCTCCTACGAGCAGTACTTC
CDR3aa: CAWGTGGSYEQYF

d_gene: -
v_gene: TRBV6-5
j_gene: TRBJ2-5
abundance: -
CDR3nt: TGTGCCAGCAGTTACGTCAGGGGAGGGGAGACCCAGTACTTC
CDR3aa: CASSYVRGGETQYF

d_gene: -
v_gene: TRBV15
j_gene: TRBJ1-4
abundance: few
CDR3nt: TGTGCCACCAGCAGAGAGAGGAGGGAAAAACTGTTTTTT
CDR3aa: CATSRERREKLFF

d_gene: TRBD2
v_gene: TRBV12-3/TRBV12-4
j_gene: TRBJ2-3
abundance: few
CDR3nt: TGTGCCAGCAATTCCGGGACTAAAAAAATTACGCAGTATTTT
CDR3aa: CASNSGTKKITQYF

d_gene: -
v_gene: TRBV5-8
j_gene: TRBJ1-5
abundance: few
CDR3nt: TGTGCCAGCAGCTGGGGGGTTTATAGCAATCAGCCCCAGCATTTT
CDR3aa: CASSWGVYSNQPQHF

d_gene: -
v_gene: TRBV12-3/TRBV12-4
j_gene: TRBJ1-5
abundance: few
CDR3nt: TGTGCCAGCTGCCGCGTCAGGACTCAGCCCCAGCATTTT
CDR3aa: CASCRVRTQPQHF

d_gene: -
v_gene: TRBV10-3
j_gene: TRBJ1-5
abundance: many
CDR3nt: TGTGCCATCAGTGTTATAGGGACCAATCAGCCCCAGCATTTT
CDR3aa: CAISVIGTNQPQHF

d_gene: -
v_gene: TRBV5-5
j_gene: TRBJ2-1
abundance: -
CDR3nt: TGTGCCAGCAGCTCAGGGTTAGTTTCCTACAATGAGCAGTTCTTC
CDR3aa: CASSSGLVSYNEQFF

d_gene: TRBD1
v_gene: TRBV5-1
j_gene: TRBJ2-7
abundance: -
CDR3nt: TGCGCCAGCAGCTTTCTACCGGGACAGGGGGAAAACGAGCAGTACTTC
CDR3aa: CASSFLPGQGENEQYF

d_gene: -
v_gene: TRBV28
j_gene: TRBJ2-1
abundance: -
CDR3nt: TGTGCCAGCAGACTACTCGGTGACTACAATGAGCAGTTCTTC
CDR3aa: CASRLLGDYNEQFF

d_gene: -
v_gene: TRBV4-1
j_gene: TRBJ2-1
abundance: few
CDR3nt: TGCGCCAGCAGCCAAGATCAAACTTACAATGAGCAGTTCTTC
CDR3aa: CASSQDQTYNEQFF

d_gene: TRBD1
v_gene: TRBV11-2
j_gene: TRBJ2-3
abundance: few
CDR3nt: TGTGCCAGCAGCCATACAGGGGGCGATACAGATACGCAGTATTTT
CDR3aa: CASSHTGGDTDTQYF

d_gene: -
v_gene: TRBV7-6
j_gene: TRBJ2-3
abundance: few
CDR3nt: TGTGCCAGCACCCGGAGTGGGGTCGGAGATACGCAGTATTTT
CDR3aa: CASTRSGVGDTQYF

d_gene: -
v_gene: TRBV3-1
j_gene: TRBJ2-7
abundance: -
CDR3nt: TGTGCCAGCACCCTTCGTGGGGGGAACGAGCAGTACTTC
CDR3aa: CASTLRGGNEQYF

d_gene: TRBD2
v_gene: TRBV3-1
j_gene: TRBJ2-5
abundance: few
CDR3nt: TGTGCCAGCAGCCTCCGCGGGGGGGCCGGAGAGACCCAGTACTTC
CDR3aa: CASSLRGGAGETQYF

d_gene: -
v_gene: TRBV12-3/TRBV12-4
j_gene: TRBJ1-1
abundance: many
CDR3nt: TGTGCCAGCAGTCGGACGTACATGAACACTGAAGCTTTCTTT
CDR3aa: CASSRTYMNTEAFF

d_gene: -
v_gene: TRBV7-9
j_gene: TRBJ2-2
abundance: -
CDR3nt: TGTGCCAGCAGCAACCGCAGGGGGGGGCACGCCGGGGAGCTGTTTTTT
CDR3aa: CASSNRRGGHAGELFF

d_gene: -
v_gene: TRBV2
j_gene: TRBJ1-1
abundance: few
CDR3nt: TGTGCCAGCAGGGGGGCGGCGAACACTGAAGCTTTCTTT
CDR3aa: CASRGAANTEAFF

d_gene: -
v_gene: TRBV10-2
j_gene: TRBJ2-7
abundance: many
CDR3nt: TGCGCCAGCAGTGAGGGGGCCTCCTACGAGCAGTACTTC
CDR3aa: CASSEGASYEQYF

d_gene: TRBD1
v_gene: TRBV5-1
j_gene: TRBJ2-3
abundance: -
CDR3nt: TGCGCCAGCAGCTTGGACAGGGGGCCTCGCACAGATACGCAGTATTTT
CDR3aa: CASSLDRGPRTDTQYF

d_gene: TRBD1
v_gene: TRBV7-2
j_gene: TRBJ2-7
abundance: few
CDR3nt: TGTGCCAGCAGCCTACAGGGGGCGAGCTCCTACGAGCAGTACTTC
CDR3aa: CASSLQGASSYEQYF

d_gene: -
v_gene: TRBV9
j_gene: TRBJ2-1
abundance: -
CDR3nt: TGTGCCAGCAGCCCTCGGGACGGGCTATACAATGAGCAGTTCTTC
CDR3aa: CASSPRDGLYNEQFF

d_gene: TRBD2
v_gene: TRBV20-1
j_gene: TRBJ2-3
abundance: few
CDR3nt: TGCAGTGCAGTAGCGGGAGGGCCACAATCGCAGTATTTT
CDR3aa: CSAVAGGPQSQYF

d_gene: -
v_gene: TRBV7-2
j_gene: TRBJ2-1
abundance: many
CDR3nt: TGTGCCAGCAGTTTCGGGACGTACAATGAGCAGTTCTTC
CDR3aa: CASSFGTYNEQFF